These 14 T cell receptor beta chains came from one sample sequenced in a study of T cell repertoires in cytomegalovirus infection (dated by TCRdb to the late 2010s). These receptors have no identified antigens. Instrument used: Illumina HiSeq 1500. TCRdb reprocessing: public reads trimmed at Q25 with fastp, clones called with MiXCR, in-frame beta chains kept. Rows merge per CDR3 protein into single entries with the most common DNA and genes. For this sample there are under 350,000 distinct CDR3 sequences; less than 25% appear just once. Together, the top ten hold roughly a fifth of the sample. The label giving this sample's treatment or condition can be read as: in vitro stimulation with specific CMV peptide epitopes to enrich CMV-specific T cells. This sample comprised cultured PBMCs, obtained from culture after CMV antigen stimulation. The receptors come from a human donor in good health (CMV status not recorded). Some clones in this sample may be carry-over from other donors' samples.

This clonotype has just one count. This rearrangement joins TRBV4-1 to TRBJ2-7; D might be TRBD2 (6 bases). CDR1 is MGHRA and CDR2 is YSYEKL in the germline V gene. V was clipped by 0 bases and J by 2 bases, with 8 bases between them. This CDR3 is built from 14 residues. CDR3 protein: CASSQDGGAYEQYF. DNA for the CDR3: TGCGCCAGCAGCCAAGACGGGGGAGCCTACGAGCAGTACTTC.

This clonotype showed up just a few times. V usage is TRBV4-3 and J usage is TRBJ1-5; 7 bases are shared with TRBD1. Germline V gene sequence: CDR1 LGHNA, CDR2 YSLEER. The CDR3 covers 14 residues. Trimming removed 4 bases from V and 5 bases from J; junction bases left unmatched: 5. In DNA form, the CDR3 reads TGCGCCAGCAGCCGGGACAGAGGGTATCAGCCCCAGCATTTT. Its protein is CASSRDRGYQPQHF.

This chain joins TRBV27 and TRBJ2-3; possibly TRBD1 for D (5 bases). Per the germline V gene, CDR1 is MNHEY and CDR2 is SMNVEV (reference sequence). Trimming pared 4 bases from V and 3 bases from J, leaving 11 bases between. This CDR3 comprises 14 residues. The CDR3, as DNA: TGTGCCAGCAGTTATAAAGGGGCGACAGATACGCAGTATTTT. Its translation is CASSYKGATDTQYF.

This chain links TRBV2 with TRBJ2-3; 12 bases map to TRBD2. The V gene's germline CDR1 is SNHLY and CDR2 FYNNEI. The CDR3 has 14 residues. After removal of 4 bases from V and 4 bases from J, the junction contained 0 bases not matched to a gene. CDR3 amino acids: CASSGLAGADTQYF. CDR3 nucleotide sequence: TGTGCCAGCAGTGGACTAGCGGGAGCAGATACGCAGTATTTT.

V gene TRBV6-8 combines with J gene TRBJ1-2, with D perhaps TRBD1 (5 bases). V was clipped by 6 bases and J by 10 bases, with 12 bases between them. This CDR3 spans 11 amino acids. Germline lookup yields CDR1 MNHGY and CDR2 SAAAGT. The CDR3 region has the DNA TGTGCCAGCAGAATTCAGGGAGTCTACACCTTC. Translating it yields CASRIQGVYTF.

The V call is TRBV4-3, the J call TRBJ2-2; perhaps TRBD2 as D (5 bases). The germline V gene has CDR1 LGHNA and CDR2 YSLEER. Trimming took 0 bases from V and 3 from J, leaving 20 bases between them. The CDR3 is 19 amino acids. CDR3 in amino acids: CASSQEYGLRYLDTGELFF. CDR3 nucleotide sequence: TGCGCCAGCAGCCAAGAGTACGGACTGAGGTACCTGGACACCGGGGAGCTGTTTTTT.

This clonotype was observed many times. This CDR3 reads CASSPGQGQEAFF. The CDR3 coding sequence is TGTGCCAGCAGCCCGGGACAGGGGCAGGAAGCTTTCTTT. The chain has TRBV7-2 and TRBJ1-1, with 10 bases aligning to TRBD1. CDR1 is SGHTA, CDR2 FQGNSA, per germline. The CDR3 contains 13 residues. The V segment lost 5 bases and the J segment 8 bases; nucleotides outside the gene matches: 5.

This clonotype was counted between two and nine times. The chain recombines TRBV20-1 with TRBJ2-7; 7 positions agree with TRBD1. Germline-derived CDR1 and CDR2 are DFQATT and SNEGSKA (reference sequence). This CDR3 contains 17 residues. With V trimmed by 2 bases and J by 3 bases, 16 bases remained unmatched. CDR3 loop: CSARTSVAVRGLYEQYF. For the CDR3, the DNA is TGCAGTGCTAGAACATCGGTTGCGGTAAGGGGGCTCTACGAGCAGTACTTC.

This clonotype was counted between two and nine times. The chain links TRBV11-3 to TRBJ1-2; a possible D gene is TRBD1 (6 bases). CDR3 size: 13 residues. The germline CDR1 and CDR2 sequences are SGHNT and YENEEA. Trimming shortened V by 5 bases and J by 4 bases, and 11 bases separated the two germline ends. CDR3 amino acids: CASSADRSYGYTF. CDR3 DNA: TGTGCCAGCAGCGCCGACAGGAGCTATGGCTACACCTTC.

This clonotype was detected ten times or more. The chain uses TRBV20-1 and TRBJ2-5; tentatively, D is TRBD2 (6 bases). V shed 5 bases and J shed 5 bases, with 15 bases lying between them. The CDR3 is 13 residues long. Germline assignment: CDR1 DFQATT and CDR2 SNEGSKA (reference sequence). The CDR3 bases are TGCAGTGCTCTCGGGACTGTCGGGGAGACCCAGTACTTC. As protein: CSALGTVGETQYF.

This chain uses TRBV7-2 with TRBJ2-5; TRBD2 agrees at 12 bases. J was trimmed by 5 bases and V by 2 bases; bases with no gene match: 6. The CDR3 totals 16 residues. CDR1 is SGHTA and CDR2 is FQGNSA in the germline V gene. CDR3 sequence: CASSLRASGRGETQYF. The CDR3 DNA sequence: TGTGCCAGCAGCTTACGGGCTAGCGGGAGGGGGGAGACCCAGTACTTC.

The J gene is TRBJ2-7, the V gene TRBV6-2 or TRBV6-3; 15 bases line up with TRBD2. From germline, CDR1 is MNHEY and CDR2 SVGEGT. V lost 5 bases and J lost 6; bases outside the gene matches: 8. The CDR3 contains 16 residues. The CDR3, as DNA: TGTGCCAGCAGTCCTAGGACTAGCGGGAGGGCAAGCGAGCAGTACGTC. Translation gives CASSPRTSGRASEQYV.

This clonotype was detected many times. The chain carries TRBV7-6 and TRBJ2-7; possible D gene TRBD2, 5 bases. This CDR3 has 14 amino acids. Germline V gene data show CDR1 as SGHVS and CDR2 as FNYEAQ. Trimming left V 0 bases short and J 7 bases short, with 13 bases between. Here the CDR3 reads CASSLAGVKGEQYF. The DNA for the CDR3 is TGTGCCAGCAGCTTAGCGGGAGTAAAAGGGGAGCAGTACTTC.

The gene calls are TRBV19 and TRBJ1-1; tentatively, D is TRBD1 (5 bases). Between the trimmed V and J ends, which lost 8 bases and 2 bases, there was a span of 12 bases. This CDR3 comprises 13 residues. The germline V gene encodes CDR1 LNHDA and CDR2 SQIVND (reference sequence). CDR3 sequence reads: CASSGTINTEAFF. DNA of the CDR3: TGTGCCAGTTCAGGGACGATAAACACTGAAGCTTTCTTT.